This T cell receptor (beta chain) was found in a study of cytomegalovirus exposure and HLA in healthy donors. Turning to the study itself: Caucasian-associated ancestry cluster membership applied to around 80% of under 450 genotyped donors. Study-level results: What a later analysis showed was that several of the most significant clusters appeared linked to common viral pathogens. In a later analysis, across HLA loci, associated TCR counts were highest for DRB1, lowest for HLA-C.

It was with 60 Vbeta and 13 Jbeta primers that the PCR ran. Assay used: immunoSEQ multiplex PCR; TCRdb lists only in-frame clones, some missing. The top ten hold less than 9.5% of the sample, which has about 110,000 clones, around four fifths seen once. This clone was detected a few times. The antigen remains undetermined. Losses at the gene ends were 4 bases for V and 4 bases for J; bases not matched to a gene: 7. Per germline, CDR1 LNHNV and CDR2 YYDKDF (reference sequence). The CDR3 extends over 15 amino acids. This clonotype was obtained from a woman between 45 and 65 years old in good health and CMV-seropositive. Material: PBMCs. The chain is built from TRBV15 and TRBJ2-7, with TRBD2 identical over 10 bases. DNA for the CDR3: TGTGCCACCAGCAAGGTAGCGGGGGGTCCTTACGAGCAGTACTTC. Protein sequence: CATSKVAGGPYEQYF.